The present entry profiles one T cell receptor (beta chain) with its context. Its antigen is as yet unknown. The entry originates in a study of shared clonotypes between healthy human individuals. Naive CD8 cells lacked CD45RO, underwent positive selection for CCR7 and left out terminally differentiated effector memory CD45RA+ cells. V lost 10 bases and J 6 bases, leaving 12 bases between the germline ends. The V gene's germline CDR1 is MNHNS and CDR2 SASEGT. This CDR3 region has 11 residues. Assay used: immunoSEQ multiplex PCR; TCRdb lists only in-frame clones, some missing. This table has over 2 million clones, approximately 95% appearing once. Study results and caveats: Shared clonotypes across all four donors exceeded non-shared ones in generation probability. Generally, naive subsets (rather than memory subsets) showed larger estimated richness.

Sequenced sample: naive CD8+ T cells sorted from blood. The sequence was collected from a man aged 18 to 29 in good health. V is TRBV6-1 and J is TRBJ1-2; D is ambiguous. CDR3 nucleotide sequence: TGTGCCATCCCACTGGGGAATGGCTACACCTTC. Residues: CAIPLGNGYTF.